This TCR beta chain emerged from a study of T-cell memory formation after mild COVID-19. Findings of the study overall: The finding that pre-infection memory included some responding clones suggested that cross-reactive memory joined.

Barcoded TCR alpha and TCR beta cDNA libraries with UMIs came from 5'RACE using constant-segment primers. MiXCR, applied by TCRdb to the 5' RACE reads, yields one record per CDR3 protein. Here the sample spans more than 250,000 distinct CDR3 sequences, 15% to 20% being singletons. A remark on this clonotype: Its antigen is unknown.

Germline V CDR1 and CDR2: MNHNS, SASEGT. CDR3 size: 11 residues. V lost 10 bases to trimming and J lost 11 bases, with 15 bases between them. The chain is built from TRBV6-1 and TRBJ1-5; D perhaps matches TRBD1 (6 bases). The receptor was derived from a man between 18 and 29 years old who had mild COVID-19 (a few samples of this study predate the infection). Cell type and time point are not known. Specimen: PBMCs or a T cell subset sorted from them (not recorded which). CDR3 sequence reads: CATTDRTTQHF. The CDR3 nucleotides read TGTGCCACCACTGACAGGACGACCCAGCATTTT.